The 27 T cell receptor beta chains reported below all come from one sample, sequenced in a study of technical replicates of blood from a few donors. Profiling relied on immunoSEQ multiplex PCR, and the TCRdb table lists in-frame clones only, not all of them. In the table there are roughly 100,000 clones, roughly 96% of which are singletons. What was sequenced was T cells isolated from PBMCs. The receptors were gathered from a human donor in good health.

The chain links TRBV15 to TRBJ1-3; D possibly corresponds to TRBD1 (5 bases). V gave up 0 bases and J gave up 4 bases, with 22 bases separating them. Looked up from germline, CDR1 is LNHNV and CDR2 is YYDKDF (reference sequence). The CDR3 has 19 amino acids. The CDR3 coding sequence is TGTGCCACCAGCAGAGATAAGGCAGGGTTTGGTGCGCGAGGAAACACCATATATTTT. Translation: CATSRDKAGFGARGNTIYF.

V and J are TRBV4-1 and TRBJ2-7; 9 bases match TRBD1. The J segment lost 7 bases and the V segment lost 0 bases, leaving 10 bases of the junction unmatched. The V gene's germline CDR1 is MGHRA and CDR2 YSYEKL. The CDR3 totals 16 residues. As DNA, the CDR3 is TGCGCCAGCAGCCAAGAGGCCGGGACAGGGCTTAGAGAGCAGTACTTC. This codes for CASSQEAGTGLREQYF.

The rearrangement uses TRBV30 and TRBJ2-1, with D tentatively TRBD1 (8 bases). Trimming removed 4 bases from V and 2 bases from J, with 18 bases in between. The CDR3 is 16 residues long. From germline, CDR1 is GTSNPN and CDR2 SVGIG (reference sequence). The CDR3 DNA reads TGTGCCTGGACCCCCCAGGGGGCGGGGGCCTACAATGAGCAGTTCTTC. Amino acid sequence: CAWTPQGAGAYNEQFF.

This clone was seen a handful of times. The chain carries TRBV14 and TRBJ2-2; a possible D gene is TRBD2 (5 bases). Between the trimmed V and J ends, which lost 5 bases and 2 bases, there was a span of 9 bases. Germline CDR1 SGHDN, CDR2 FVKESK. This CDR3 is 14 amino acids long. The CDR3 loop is CASSIRLNTGELFF. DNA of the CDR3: TGTGCCAGCAGCATACGACTAAACACCGGGGAGCTGTTTTTT. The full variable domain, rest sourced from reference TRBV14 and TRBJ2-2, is EAGVTQFPSHSVIEKGQTVTLRCDPISGHDNLYWYRRVMGKEIKFLLHFVKESKQDESGMPNNRFLAERTGGTYSTLKVQPAELEDSGVYFCASSIRLNTGELFFGEGSRLTVL.

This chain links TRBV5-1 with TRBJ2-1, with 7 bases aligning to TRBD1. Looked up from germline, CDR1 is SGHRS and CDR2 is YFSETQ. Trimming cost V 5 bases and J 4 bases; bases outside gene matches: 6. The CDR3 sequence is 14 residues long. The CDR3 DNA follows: TGCGCCAGCAGTCCGGGGACAGTATACAATGAGCAGTTCTTC. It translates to CASSPGTVYNEQFF.

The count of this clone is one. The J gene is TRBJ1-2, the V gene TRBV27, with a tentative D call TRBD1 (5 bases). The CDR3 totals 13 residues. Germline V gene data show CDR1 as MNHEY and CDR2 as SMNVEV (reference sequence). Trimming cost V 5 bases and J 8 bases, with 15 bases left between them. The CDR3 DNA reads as TGTGCCAGCAGTCTCGCGGACAATCGGGGCTACACCTTC. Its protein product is CASSLADNRGYTF.

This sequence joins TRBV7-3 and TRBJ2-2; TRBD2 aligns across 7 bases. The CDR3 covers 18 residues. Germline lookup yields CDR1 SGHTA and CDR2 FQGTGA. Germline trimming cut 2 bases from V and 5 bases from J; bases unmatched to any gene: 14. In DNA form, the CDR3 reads TGTGCCAGCAGCTTATTGGGGGAGGGCACCGCGTTAACCGGGGAGCTGTTTTTT. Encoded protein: CASSLLGEGTALTGELFF.

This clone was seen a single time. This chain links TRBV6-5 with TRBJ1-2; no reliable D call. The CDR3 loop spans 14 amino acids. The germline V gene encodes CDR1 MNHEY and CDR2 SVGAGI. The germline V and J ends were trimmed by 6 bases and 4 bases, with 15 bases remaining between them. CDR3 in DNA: TGTGCCAGCAGCCCCTCTGGGGAGACCTATGGCTACACCTTC. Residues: CASSPSGETYGYTF.

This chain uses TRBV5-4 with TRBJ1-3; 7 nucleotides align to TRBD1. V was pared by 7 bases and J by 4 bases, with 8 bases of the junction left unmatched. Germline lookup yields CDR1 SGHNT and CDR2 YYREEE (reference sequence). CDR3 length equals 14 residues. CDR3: CASGLQGFGNTIYF. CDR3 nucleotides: TGTGCCAGCGGGTTACAGGGGTTCGGAAACACCATATATTTT.

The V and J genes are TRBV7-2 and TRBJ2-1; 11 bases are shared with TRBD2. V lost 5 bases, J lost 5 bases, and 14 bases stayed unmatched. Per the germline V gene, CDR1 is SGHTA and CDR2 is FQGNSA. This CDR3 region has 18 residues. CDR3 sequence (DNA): TGTGCCAGCAGCCCACAACTAGCGGGAGCTTGGAAGGACAATGAGCAGTTCTTC. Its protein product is CASSPQLAGAWKDNEQFF. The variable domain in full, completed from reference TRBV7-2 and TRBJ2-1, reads GAGVSQSPSNKVTEKGKDVELRCDPISGHTALYWYRQSLGQGLEFLIYFQGNSAPDKSGLPSDRFSAERTGGSVSTLTIQRTQQEDSAVYLCASSPQLAGAWKDNEQFFGPGTRLTVL.

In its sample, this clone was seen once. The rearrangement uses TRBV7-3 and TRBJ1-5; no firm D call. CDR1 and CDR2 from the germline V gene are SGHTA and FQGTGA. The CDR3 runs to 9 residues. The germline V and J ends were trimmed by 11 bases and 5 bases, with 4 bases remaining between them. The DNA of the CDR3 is TGTGCCGGAGATCAGCCCCAGCATTTT. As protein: CAGDQPQHF.

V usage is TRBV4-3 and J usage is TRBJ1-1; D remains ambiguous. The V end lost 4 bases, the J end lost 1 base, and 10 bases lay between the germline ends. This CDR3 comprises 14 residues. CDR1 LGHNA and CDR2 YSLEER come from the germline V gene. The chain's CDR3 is CASSPALQNTEAFF. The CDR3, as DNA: TGCGCCAGCAGCCCCGCCTTACAGAACACTGAAGCTTTCTTT.

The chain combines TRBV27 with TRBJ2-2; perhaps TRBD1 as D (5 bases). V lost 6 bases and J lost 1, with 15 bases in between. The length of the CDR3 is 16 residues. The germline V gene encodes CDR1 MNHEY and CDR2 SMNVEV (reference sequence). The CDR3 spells CASSFESGQNTGELFF. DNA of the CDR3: TGTGCCAGCAGCTTCGAATCTGGACAGAACACCGGGGAGCTGTTTTTT.

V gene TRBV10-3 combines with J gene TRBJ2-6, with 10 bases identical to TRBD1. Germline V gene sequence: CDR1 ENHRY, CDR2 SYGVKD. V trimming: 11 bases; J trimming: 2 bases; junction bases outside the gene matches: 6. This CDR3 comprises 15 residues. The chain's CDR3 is CASGTGVTGANVLTF. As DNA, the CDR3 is TGTGCCTCGGGGACAGGGGTGACTGGGGCCAACGTCCTGACTTTC.

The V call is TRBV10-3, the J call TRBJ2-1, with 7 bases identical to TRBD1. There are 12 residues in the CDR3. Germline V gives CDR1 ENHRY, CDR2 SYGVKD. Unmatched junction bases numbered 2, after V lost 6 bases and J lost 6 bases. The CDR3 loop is CAISRDSNEQFF. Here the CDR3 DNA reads TGTGCCATCAGCCGGGACAGCAATGAGCAGTTCTTC.

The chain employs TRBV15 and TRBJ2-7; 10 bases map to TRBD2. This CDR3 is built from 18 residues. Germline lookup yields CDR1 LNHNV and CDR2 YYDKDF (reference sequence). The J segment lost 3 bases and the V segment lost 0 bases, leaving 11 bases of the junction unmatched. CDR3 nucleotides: TGTGCCACCAGCAGAGAGACCCGGACTAGCGGCCTGAGCTACGAGCAGTACTTC. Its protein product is CATSRETRTSGLSYEQYF.

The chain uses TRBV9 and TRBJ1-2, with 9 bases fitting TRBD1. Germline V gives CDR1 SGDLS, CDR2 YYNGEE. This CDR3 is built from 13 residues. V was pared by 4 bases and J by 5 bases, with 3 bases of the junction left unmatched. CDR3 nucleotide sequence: TGTGCCAGCAGCCCGGGACAGGGTTATGGCTACACCTTC. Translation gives CASSPGQGYGYTF. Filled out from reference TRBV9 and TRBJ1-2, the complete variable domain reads DSGVTQTPKHLITATGQRVTLRCSPRSGDLSVYWYQQSLDQGLQFLIQYYNGEERAKGNILERFSAQQFPDLHSELNLSSLELGDSALYFCASSPGQGYGYTFGSGTRLTVV.

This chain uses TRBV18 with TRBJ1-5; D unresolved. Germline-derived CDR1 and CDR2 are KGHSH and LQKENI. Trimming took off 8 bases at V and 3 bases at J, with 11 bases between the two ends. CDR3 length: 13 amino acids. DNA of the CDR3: TGTGCCAGCGCGACTAGTGACAATCAGCCCCAGCATTTT. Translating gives CASATSDNQPQHF.

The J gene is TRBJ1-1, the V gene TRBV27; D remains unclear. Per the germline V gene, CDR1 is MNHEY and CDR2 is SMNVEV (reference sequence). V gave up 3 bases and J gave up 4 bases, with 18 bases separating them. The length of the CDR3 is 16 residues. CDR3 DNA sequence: TGTGCCAGCAGTTTGTTCACCTCATTCGCGGTCACTGAAGCTTTCTTT. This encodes CASSLFTSFAVTEAFF.

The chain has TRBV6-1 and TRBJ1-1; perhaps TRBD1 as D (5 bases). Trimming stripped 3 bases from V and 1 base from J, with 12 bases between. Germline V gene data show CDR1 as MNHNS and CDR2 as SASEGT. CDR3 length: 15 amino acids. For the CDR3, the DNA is TGTGCCAGCAGTGAGGAGGGGATAAGGAACACTGAAGCTTTCTTT. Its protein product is CASSEEGIRNTEAFF.

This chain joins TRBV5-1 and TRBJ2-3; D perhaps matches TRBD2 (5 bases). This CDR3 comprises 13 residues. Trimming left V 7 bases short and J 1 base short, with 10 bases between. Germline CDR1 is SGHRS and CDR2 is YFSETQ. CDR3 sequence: CASRGSGTDTQYF. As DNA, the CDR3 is TGCGCCAGCCGTGGGAGTGGCACAGATACGCAGTATTTT.

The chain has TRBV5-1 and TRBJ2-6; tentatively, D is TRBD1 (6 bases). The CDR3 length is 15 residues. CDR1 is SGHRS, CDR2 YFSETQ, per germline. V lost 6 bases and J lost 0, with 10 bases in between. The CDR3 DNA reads TGCGCCAGCACGGACAGTCCCTCTGGGGCCAACGTCCTGACTTTC. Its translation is CASTDSPSGANVLTF.

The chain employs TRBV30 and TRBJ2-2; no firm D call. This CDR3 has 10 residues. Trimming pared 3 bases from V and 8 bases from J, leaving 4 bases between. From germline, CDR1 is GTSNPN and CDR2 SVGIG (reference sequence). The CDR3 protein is CAWSRGELFF. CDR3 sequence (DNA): TGTGCCTGGAGCCGGGGGGAGCTGTTTTTT.

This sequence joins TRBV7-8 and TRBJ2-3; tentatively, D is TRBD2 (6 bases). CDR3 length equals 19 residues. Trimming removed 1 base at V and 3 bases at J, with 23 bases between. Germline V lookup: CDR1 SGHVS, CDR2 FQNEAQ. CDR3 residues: CASSLGGGFRTTLTDTQYF. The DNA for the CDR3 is TGTGCCAGCAGCTTAGGGGGTGGGTTCCGGACTACGCTGACAGATACGCAGTATTTT.

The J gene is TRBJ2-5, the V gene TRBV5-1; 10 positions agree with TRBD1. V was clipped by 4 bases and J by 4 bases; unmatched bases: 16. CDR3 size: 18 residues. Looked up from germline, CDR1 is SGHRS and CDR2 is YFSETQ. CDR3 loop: CASSGGSLRDRGGETQYF. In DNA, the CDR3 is TGCGCCAGCAGCGGGGGGAGTCTACGGGACAGGGGAGGAGAGACCCAGTACTTC.

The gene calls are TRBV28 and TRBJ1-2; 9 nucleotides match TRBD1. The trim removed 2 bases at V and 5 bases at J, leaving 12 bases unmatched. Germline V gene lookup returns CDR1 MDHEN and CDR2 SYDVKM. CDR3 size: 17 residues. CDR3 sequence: CASSLDGRPGQGYGYTF. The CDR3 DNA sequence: TGTGCCAGCAGTTTAGACGGCCGCCCGGGACAGGGATATGGCTACACCTTC.

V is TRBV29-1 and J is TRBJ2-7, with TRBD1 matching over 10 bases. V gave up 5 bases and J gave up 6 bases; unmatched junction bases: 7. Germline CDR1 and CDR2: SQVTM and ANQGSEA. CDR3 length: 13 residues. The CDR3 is CSVRRGTGAEQYF. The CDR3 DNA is TGCAGCGTTCGTCGCGGGACAGGGGCCGAGCAGTACTTC.